This section outlines one TCR beta chain sequence together with its context. Authors' data handling: Amplification with reference gene primers provided the estimates of nucleated cell counts. Clones were sequenced by immunoSEQ multiplex PCR, and TCRdb holds only the in-frame ones, with some missing. The V and J calls and clone size were taken over from that table, and D and trimming were inferred from the DNA. The sample has 30,000 to 45,000 clones, approximately 90% seen once; the top ten hold about 32%. The entry originates in a study of blood T cell repertoires in COVID-19. Study overall: Acute and convalescent COVID-19 samples came from the United States, Italy and Spain. PBMCs, B-cell-depleted T cells, or T cells were the source of the cDNA or gDNA that made up the material.

Germline loops: CDR1 LGHDT, CDR2 YNNKEL (reference sequence). J was trimmed by 1 base and V by 3 bases; bases with no gene match: 12. This CDR3 is built from 18 residues. The chain is built from TRBV3-1 (or the pseudogene TRBV3-2) and TRBJ2-3; 8 bases are shared with TRBD2. The sequencing sample was made of peripheral blood. The receptor comes from a man between 65 and 79 years old with active COVID-19. The CDR3 DNA reads TGTGCCAGCAGCCAGGGGTGGAGGCGGGGGGCCGGCACAGATACGCAGTATTTT. This gives the protein CASSQGWRRGAGTDTQYF.